Given below is one T cell receptor (beta chain) in context. The antigen remains undetermined. In germline, CDR1 is SQVTM, CDR2 ANQGSEA. After removal of 7 bases from V and 10 bases from J, the junction contained 13 bases not matched to a gene. The CDR3 runs to 13 residues. The protocol was immunoSEQ multiplex PCR, while the TCRdb copy is restricted to in-frame clones and leaves out a portion. The sample has about 360,000 clones, roughly 70% seen once. These data are taken from a study of shared clonotypes between healthy human individuals. Whole-study findings and limits: The four-donor shared clonotypes exceeded non-shared clonotypes in generation probability, with non-shared ones scoring lower.

Sequenced: memory CD4+ T cells sorted from blood. Subset noted: CD45RA-negative fraction. The TCR was taken from a man aged 25 to 40 in good health. The chain joins TRBV29-1 to TRBJ2-3; 8 bases map to TRBD1. The CDR3, as DNA: TGCAGCGGCCGCACAGGGGGAAGAGGATCGCAGTATTTT. As protein: CSGRTGGRGSQYF.